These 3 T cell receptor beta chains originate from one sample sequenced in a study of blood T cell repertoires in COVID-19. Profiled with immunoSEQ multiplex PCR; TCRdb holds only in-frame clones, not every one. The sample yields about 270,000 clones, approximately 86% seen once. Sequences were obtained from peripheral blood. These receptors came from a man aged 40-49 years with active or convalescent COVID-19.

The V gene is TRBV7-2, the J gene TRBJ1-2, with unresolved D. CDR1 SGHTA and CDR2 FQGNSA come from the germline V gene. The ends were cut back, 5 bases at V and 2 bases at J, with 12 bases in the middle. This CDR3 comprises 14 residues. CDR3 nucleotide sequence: TGTGCCAGCAGCACTAGACGTTCGAACTATGGCTACACCTTC. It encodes CASSTRRSNYGYTF.

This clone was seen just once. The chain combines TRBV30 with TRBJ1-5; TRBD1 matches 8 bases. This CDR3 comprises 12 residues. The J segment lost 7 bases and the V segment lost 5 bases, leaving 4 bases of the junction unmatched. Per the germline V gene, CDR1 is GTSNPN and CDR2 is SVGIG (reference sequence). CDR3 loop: CAWDRGGQPQHF. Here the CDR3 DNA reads TGTGCCTGGGACAGGGGCGGGCAGCCCCAGCATTTT.

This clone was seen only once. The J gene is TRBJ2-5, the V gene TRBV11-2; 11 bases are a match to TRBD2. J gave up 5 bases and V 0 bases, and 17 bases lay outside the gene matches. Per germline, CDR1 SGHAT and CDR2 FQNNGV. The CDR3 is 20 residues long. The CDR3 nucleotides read TGTGCCAGCAGCTTAGATCCCCTAGCGGGGGGCCCCGTGACGGAGGAGACCCAGTACTTC. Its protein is CASSLDPLAGGPVTEETQYF. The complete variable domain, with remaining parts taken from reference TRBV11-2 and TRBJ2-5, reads EAGVAQSPRYKIIEKRQSVAFWCNPISGHATLYWYQQILGQGPKLLIQFQNNGVVDDSQLPKDRFSAERLKGVDSTLKIQPAKLEDSAVYLCASSLDPLAGGPVTEETQYFGPGTRLLVL.